A selection of T cell receptor beta chains follows, all from one sample in a study of shared clonotypes between healthy human individuals. Libraries were prepared by immunoSEQ multiplex PCR; TCRdb keeps only in-frame clonotypes and omits some of them. The profile shows 800,000 or so clones, about 96% of them singletons. The source material was naive CD8+ T cells sorted from blood. These receptors were obtained from a man aged 25-40 years in good health. Each CDR3 is given with its conserved first and last residue. The D gene is left open where the match is weak. Clone size is stated in some rows and not others, as once, few, many or a class when expanded.

clone size: -
J gene: TRBJ2-5
D gene: -
V gene: TRBV4-1
CDR3 protein: CASSQQLTFGRQETQYF
CDR3 DNA: TGCGCCAGCAGCCAGCAACTGACGTTTGGCAGACAAGAGACCCAGTACTTC

clone size: -
J gene: TRBJ1-4
D gene: -
V gene: TRBV4-1
CDR3 protein: CASSSMRGLFF
CDR3 DNA: TGCGCCAGCAGTTCGATGCGGGGACTGTTTTTT

clone size: -
J gene: TRBJ2-3
D gene: -
V gene: TRBV7-2
CDR3 protein: CASRSLWGNADTQYF
CDR3 DNA: TGTGCCAGCAGGTCCTTGTGGGGTAACGCAGATACGCAGTATTTT

clone size: -
J gene: TRBJ2-1
D gene: TRBD2
V gene: TRBV27
CDR3 protein: CASRGSGSSYNEQFF
CDR3 DNA: TGTGCCAGCAGGGGTAGCGGGAGCTCCTACAATGAGCAGTTCTTC

clone size: -
J gene: TRBJ2-6
D gene: -
V gene: TRBV5-4
CDR3 protein: CASSFRESGANVLTF
CDR3 DNA: TGTGCCAGCAGCTTCAGGGAATCTGGGGCCAACGTCCTGACTTTC

clone size: -
J gene: TRBJ2-2
D gene: TRBD2
V gene: TRBV4-2
CDR3 protein: CASSQESAWGGTGELFF
CDR3 DNA: TGTGCCAGCAGCCAAGAATCGGCATGGGGGGGCACCGGGGAGCTGTTTTTT

clone size: -
J gene: TRBJ2-1
D gene: TRBD2
V gene: TRBV28
CDR3 protein: CASTLSPAGPPDEQFF
CDR3 DNA: TGTGCCAGCACCTTAAGCCCAGCGGGGCCTCCGGATGAGCAGTTCTTC

clone size: -
J gene: TRBJ2-3
D gene: -
V gene: TRBV12-5
CDR3 protein: CASGLYGGIRRPDTQYF
CDR3 DNA: TGTGCTAGTGGTTTGTATGGCGGGATCCGCCGACCAGATACGCAGTATTTT

clone size: -
J gene: TRBJ2-5
D gene: TRBD2
V gene: TRBV9
CDR3 protein: CASSAGLAGNQETQYF
CDR3 DNA: TGTGCCAGCAGCGCGGGACTAGCGGGGAACCAAGAGACCCAGTACTTC

clone size: -
J gene: TRBJ1-1
D gene: TRBD1
V gene: TRBV5-6
CDR3 protein: CASTLRDRVGTEAFF
CDR3 DNA: TGTGCCAGCACCCTAAGGGACAGGGTGGGAACTGAAGCTTTCTTT

clone size: -
J gene: TRBJ2-2
D gene: -
V gene: TRBV7-9
CDR3 protein: CASRENTGELFF
CDR3 DNA: TGTGCCAGTCGGGAGAACACCGGGGAGCTGTTTTTT

clone size: -
J gene: TRBJ2-7
D gene: TRBD1
V gene: TRBV13
CDR3 protein: CASSLATGTEYEQYF
CDR3 DNA: TGTGCCAGCAGCTTAGCCACCGGGACAGAGTACGAGCAGTACTTC

clone size: -
J gene: TRBJ2-7
D gene: TRBD1
V gene: TRBV9
CDR3 protein: CASSGGTGGGGEQYF
CDR3 DNA: TGTGCCAGCAGCGGCGGGACAGGGGGTGGAGGCGAGCAGTACTTC

clone size: -
J gene: TRBJ2-1
D gene: -
V gene: TRBV9
CDR3 protein: CASSPDLEEQFF
CDR3 DNA: TGTGCCAGCAGCCCCGACCTCGAGGAGCAGTTCTTC

clone size: once
J gene: TRBJ2-4
D gene: -
V gene: TRBV7-9
CDR3 protein: CASSLVAPKNIQYF
CDR3 DNA: TGTGCCAGCAGCTTGGTTGCCCCCAAAAACATTCAGTACTTC

clone size: -
J gene: TRBJ1-1
D gene: TRBD1
V gene: TRBV6-5
CDR3 protein: CASSYQVLQGVAEAFF
CDR3 DNA: TGTGCCAGCAGTTATCAGGTTTTGCAGGGGGTTGCTGAAGCTTTCTTT

clone size: -
J gene: TRBJ2-1
D gene: -
V gene: TRBV6-6
CDR3 protein: CASTRLGGGVDEQFF
CDR3 DNA: TGTGCCAGCACGCGTCTGGGGGGAGGAGTCGATGAGCAGTTCTTC

clone size: -
J gene: TRBJ2-7
D gene: TRBD2
V gene: TRBV14
CDR3 protein: CASAGTSGNSSYEQYF
CDR3 DNA: TGTGCCAGCGCCGGGACTAGCGGGAACAGCTCCTACGAGCAGTACTTC

clone size: -
J gene: TRBJ2-1
D gene: TRBD1
V gene: TRBV11-2
CDR3 protein: CASSLVPWTGNEQFF
CDR3 DNA: TGTGCCAGCAGCTTAGTACCCTGGACAGGGAATGAGCAGTTCTTC

clone size: -
J gene: TRBJ2-7
D gene: TRBD2
V gene: TRBV6-6
CDR3 protein: CASSWGEGPYEQYF
CDR3 DNA: TGTGCCAGCAGTTGGGGGGAGGGTCCCTACGAGCAGTACTTC

clone size: -
J gene: TRBJ2-7
D gene: -
V gene: TRBV5-6
CDR3 protein: CASRWRTASYEQYF
CDR3 DNA: TGTGCCAGCAGATGGAGGACCGCTTCCTACGAGCAGTACTTC

clone size: -
J gene: TRBJ2-7
D gene: TRBD1
V gene: TRBV19
CDR3 protein: CASTPGQGYEQYF
CDR3 DNA: TGTGCCAGTACCCCCGGACAGGGGTACGAGCAGTACTTC

clone size: -
J gene: TRBJ2-3
D gene: -
V gene: TRBV5-5
CDR3 protein: CASSLGTVSTDTQYF
CDR3 DNA: TGTGCCAGCAGCTTGGGAACAGTTAGCACAGATACGCAGTATTTT

clone size: -
J gene: TRBJ2-7
D gene: TRBD1
V gene: TRBV7-9
CDR3 protein: CASSGTDRAGLYEQYF
CDR3 DNA: TGTGCCAGCAGCGGGACCGACAGGGCCGGACTCTACGAGCAGTACTTC

clone size: -
J gene: TRBJ2-1
D gene: TRBD2
V gene: TRBV29-1
CDR3 protein: CSVVRGRGEQFF
CDR3 DNA: TGCAGCGTTGTCCGCGGGAGAGGCGAGCAGTTCTTC

clone size: once
J gene: TRBJ2-1
D gene: -
V gene: TRBV7-9
CDR3 protein: CASEGRRLSYNEQFF
CDR3 DNA: TGTGCCAGCGAAGGCAGGAGGCTTTCCTACAATGAGCAGTTCTTC

clone size: -
J gene: TRBJ1-4
D gene: TRBD1
V gene: TRBV5-5
CDR3 protein: CASSRPDRDEKLFF
CDR3 DNA: TGTGCCAGCAGCCGCCCGGACAGGGATGAAAAACTGTTTTTT

clone size: -
J gene: TRBJ2-5
D gene: -
V gene: TRBV27
CDR3 protein: CASSNDPAETQYF
CDR3 DNA: TGTGCCAGCTCTAATGACCCTGCAGAGACCCAGTACTTC

clone size: -
J gene: TRBJ1-5
D gene: -
V gene: TRBV7-9
CDR3 protein: CASSLGQHSNQPQHF
CDR3 DNA: TGTGCCAGCAGCTTAGGTCAGCATAGCAATCAGCCCCAGCATTTT

clone size: -
J gene: TRBJ2-5
D gene: TRBD2
V gene: TRBV7-9
CDR3 protein: CASSFLGLAEPPLQETQYF
CDR3 DNA: TGTGCCAGCAGCTTTCTGGGACTAGCGGAGCCACCACTCCAAGAGACCCAGTACTTC

clone size: -
J gene: TRBJ2-7
D gene: -
V gene: TRBV14
CDR3 protein: CASSQERGFSYEQYF
CDR3 DNA: TGTGCCAGCAGCCAAGAGAGGGGGTTCTCCTACGAGCAGTACTTC

clone size: -
J gene: TRBJ2-2
D gene: TRBD2
V gene: TRBV6-6
CDR3 protein: CASRGLAGTGELFF
CDR3 DNA: TGTGCCAGCAGGGGACTAGCGGGCACCGGGGAGCTGTTTTTT

clone size: -
J gene: TRBJ2-1
D gene: -
V gene: TRBV11-3
CDR3 protein: CASSLGAGGKQFF
CDR3 DNA: TGTGCCAGCAGCTTGGGGGCCGGAGGAAAGCAGTTCTTC

clone size: -
J gene: TRBJ2-2
D gene: -
V gene: TRBV7-9
CDR3 protein: CASSLVTAGGELFF
CDR3 DNA: TGTGCCAGCAGCTTAGTCACCGCCGGCGGGGAGCTGTTTTTT

clone size: -
J gene: TRBJ2-7
D gene: -
V gene: TRBV11-2
CDR3 protein: CASSVSSGPSYEQYF
CDR3 DNA: TGTGCCAGCAGCGTTTCCTCGGGTCCCTCCTACGAGCAGTACTTC

clone size: -
J gene: TRBJ1-5
D gene: -
V gene: TRBV11-2
CDR3 protein: CASSLDPYGPQHF
CDR3 DNA: TGTGCCAGCAGCTTAGATCCGTACGGGCCCCAGCATTTT

clone size: -
J gene: TRBJ2-1
D gene: -
V gene: TRBV29-1
CDR3 protein: CSVVEVSYNEQFF
CDR3 DNA: TGCAGCGTTGTTGAGGTATCCTACAATGAGCAGTTCTTC

clone size: -
J gene: TRBJ2-2
D gene: -
V gene: TRBV19
CDR3 protein: CASSRWQGDTGELFF
CDR3 DNA: TGTGCCAGTAGTAGATGGCAGGGAGACACCGGGGAGCTGTTTTTT

clone size: once
J gene: TRBJ1-1
D gene: -
V gene: TRBV19
CDR3 protein: CASSYEDGNTEAFF
CDR3 DNA: TGTGCCAGTAGTTACGAGGATGGGAACACTGAAGCTTTCTTT

clone size: -
J gene: TRBJ2-7
D gene: -
V gene: TRBV9
CDR3 protein: CASGATGSQPQYF
CDR3 DNA: TGTGCCAGCGGGGCCACAGGGTCTCAGCCGCAGTACTTC

clone size: -
J gene: TRBJ2-1
D gene: -
V gene: TRBV27
CDR3 protein: CASNPGAGGYNEQFF
CDR3 DNA: TGTGCCAGCAACCCCGGGGCAGGGGGGTACAATGAGCAGTTCTTC

clone size: -
J gene: TRBJ2-7
D gene: -
V gene: TRBV7-9
CDR3 protein: CASSLTTYRGRCYEQYF
CDR3 DNA: TGTGCCAGCAGCCTAACAACCTACCGGGGACGCTGCTACGAGCAGTACTTC

clone size: -
J gene: TRBJ2-7
D gene: TRBD1
V gene: TRBV9
CDR3 protein: CASSMGTGFYEQYF
CDR3 DNA: TGTGCCAGCAGCATGGGGACAGGGTTCTACGAGCAGTACTTC

clone size: once
J gene: TRBJ2-2
D gene: -
V gene: TRBV4-3
CDR3 protein: CASSMTRNTGELFF
CDR3 DNA: TGCGCCAGCAGCATGACTCGAAACACCGGGGAGCTGTTTTTT

clone size: -
J gene: TRBJ2-1
D gene: -
V gene: TRBV6-1
CDR3 protein: CASSGTPTSEQFF
CDR3 DNA: TGTGCCAGCAGTGGTACTCCTACCAGTGAGCAGTTCTTC